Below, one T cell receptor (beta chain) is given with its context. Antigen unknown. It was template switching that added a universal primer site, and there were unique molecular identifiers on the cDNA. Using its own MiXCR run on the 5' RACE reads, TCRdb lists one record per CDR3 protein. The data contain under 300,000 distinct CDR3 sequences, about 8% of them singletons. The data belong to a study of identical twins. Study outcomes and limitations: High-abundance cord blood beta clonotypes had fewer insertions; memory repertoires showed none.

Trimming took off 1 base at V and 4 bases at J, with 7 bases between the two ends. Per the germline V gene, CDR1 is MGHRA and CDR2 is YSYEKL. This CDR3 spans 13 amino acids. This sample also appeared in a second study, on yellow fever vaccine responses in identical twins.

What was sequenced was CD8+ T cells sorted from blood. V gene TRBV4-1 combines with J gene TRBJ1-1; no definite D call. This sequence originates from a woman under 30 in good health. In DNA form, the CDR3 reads TGCGCCAGCAGCCAAGCTTTGGGCACTGAAGCTTTCTTT. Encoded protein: CASSQALGTEAFF.